Shown below are 12 T cell receptor beta chains from a single sample sequenced in a study of spatial heterogeneity in lung cancer. Overall study findings and caveats: Tumoral mutation counts were tracked by counts of expanded intratumoral alpha and beta TCRs.

MiXCR was run by TCRdb on the 5' RACE reads, yielding one entry per CDR3 protein. The sample records some 25,000 distinct CDR3 sequences, approximately 6.9% being singletons. No antigen has been identified for these receptors. Time point described: sample taken at primary tumor resection. Sequencing was performed on lung tumor tissue, taken at surgery. The receptor source for this set is a male donor with early-stage non-small cell lung cancer.

This clonotype was counted ten times or more. The chain has TRBV6-1 and TRBJ2-7; weak D call: TRBD1 (5 bases). V lost 1 base, J lost 5 bases, and 15 bases lay in between. CDR1 and CDR2 (germline): MNHNS, SASEGT. This CDR3 is 15 amino acids long. For the CDR3, the DNA is TGTGCCAGCAGTGAAGGTCCAGGGCTTTTCGACGAGCAGTACTTC. It encodes CASSEGPGLFDEQYF.

This clonotype showed up many times. CDR3 residues: CASSRTGGINEQFF. In DNA, the CDR3 is TGTGCCAGCAGCCGGACAGGGGGCATCAATGAGCAGTTCTTC. V and J are TRBV3-1 and TRBJ2-1; 11 bases align to TRBD1. Germline CDR1 LGHDT, CDR2 YNNKEL (reference sequence). The length of the CDR3 is 14 residues. Unmatched junction bases numbered 2, after V lost 4 bases and J lost 6 bases.

This clonotype was recorded many times. The J gene is TRBJ1-6, the V gene TRBV4-2; a weak D match, TRBD1 (6 bases). The CDR3 is 15 amino acids. V was shortened by 0 bases and J by 6 bases, with 9 bases between the two germline ends. Germline V gene sequence: CDR1 LGHNA, CDR2 YNFKEQ. The DNA of the CDR3 is TGTGCCAGCAGCCAAGAACAGGGAATTAATTCACCCCTCCACTTT. It is translated as CASSQEQGINSPLHF.

J is TRBJ2-3 and V is TRBV2; no reliable D call. The V and J ends lost 6 bases and 5 bases respectively, with 12 bases between them. Germline CDR1 and CDR2: SNHLY and FYNNEI. CDR3 size: 13 residues. The CDR3 nucleotides are TGTGCCAGCAGCGCCGCGACACTAGATACGCAGTATTTT. Residues: CASSAATLDTQYF.

This clonotype was observed at least ten times. V usage is TRBV4-1 and J usage is TRBJ1-6, with TRBD1 matching over 7 bases. This CDR3 contains 14 residues. CDR1 MGHRA and CDR2 YSYEKL come from the germline V gene. The V segment lost 4 bases and the J segment 9 bases; nucleotides outside the gene matches: 6. The CDR3 nucleotides are TGCGCCAGCAGCCTCGACAGGGTCGGTTCACCCCTCCACTTT. This translates into CASSLDRVGSPLHF.

This clonotype was picked up many times. J is TRBJ2-7 and V is TRBV5-1, with D perhaps TRBD1 (5 bases). CDR3 length equals 12 residues. V was clipped by 0 bases and J by 4 bases, with 5 bases between them. Germline V gene data show CDR1 as SGHRS and CDR2 as YFSETQ. Here the CDR3 reads CASSLGQYEQYF. The CDR3 DNA reads as TGCGCCAGCAGCTTGGGACAGTACGAGCAGTACTTC.

Ten or more counts support this clonotype. The chain recombines TRBV5-6 with TRBJ2-6, with D maybe TRBD1 (6 bases). V was pared by 4 bases and J by 0 bases, with 8 bases between. This CDR3 spans 15 amino acids. The germline V gene encodes CDR1 SGHDT and CDR2 YYEEEE. The CDR3, as DNA: TGTGCCAGCAGCGCAGGGGTCTCTGGGGCCAACGTCCTGACTTTC. Amino acids: CASSAGVSGANVLTF.

This clonotype was observed at least ten times. J is TRBJ1-2 and V is TRBV11-2; the D is unclear. Between the trimmed V and J ends, which lost 1 base and 4 bases, there was a span of 4 bases. Germline CDR1 reads SGHAT; CDR2 reads FQNNGV. This CDR3 is 12 amino acids long. DNA of the CDR3: TGTGCCAGCAGCTTAGGTCTCTATGGCTACACCTTC. It translates to CASSLGLYGYTF.

This clonotype was picked up many times. CDR3 protein: CSARGGAVNSPLHF. The CDR3, as DNA: TGCAGTGCCCGAGGGGGGGCAGTAAATTCACCCCTCCACTTT. This chain joins TRBV20-1 and TRBJ1-6, with D possibly matching TRBD1 (6 bases). Germline V gives CDR1 DFQATT, CDR2 SNEGSKA (reference sequence). The CDR3 is 14 residues long. V was pared by 6 bases and J by 7 bases, with 16 bases between.

This clonotype has a count of ten or more. The V call is TRBV4-2, the J call TRBJ1-4; 11 bases agree with TRBD1. The trim removed 0 bases at V and 10 bases at J, leaving 16 bases unmatched. CDR1 LGHNA and CDR2 YNFKEQ come from the germline V gene. This CDR3 contains 19 residues. The CDR3, as DNA: TGTGCCAGCAGCCAAGATATAAGGTCGAACGTCGGACAGGGGGCAAAACTGTTTTTT. Protein: CASSQDIRSNVGQGAKLFF.

The sample holds many counts of this clonotype. The chain employs TRBV28 and TRBJ1-1; no firm D call. The ends were cut back, 5 bases at V and 0 bases at J, with 13 bases in the middle. The CDR3 is 15 amino acids. Germline lookup yields CDR1 MDHEN and CDR2 SYDVKM. This CDR3 reads CASSPPGDMNTEAFF. DNA for the CDR3: TGTGCCAGCAGTCCCCCGGGAGACATGAACACTGAAGCTTTCTTT.

This clonotype was seen repeatedly, ten times or more. The chain couples TRBV2 to TRBJ2-7, with 7 bases aligning to TRBD2. Germline-derived CDR1 and CDR2 are SNHLY and FYNNEI. The CDR3 is 15 amino acids. The trim removed 7 bases at V and 0 bases at J, leaving 9 bases unmatched. The CDR3 spells CASIKTGTNSYEQYF. The DNA of the CDR3 is TGTGCCAGCATTAAAACCGGGACTAACTCCTACGAGCAGTACTTC.